This is a list of T cell receptor beta chains from one sample in a study of cytomegalovirus exposure and HLA in healthy donors. TCRdb's copy holds only in-frame clones and misses some; the assay was immunoSEQ multiplex PCR. This sample has around 140,000 clones, with around four fifths found just once. The sample was PBMCs. These receptor sequences come from a female donor in good health and CMV-seronegative. The CDR3 runs from the conserved cysteine through the conserved F or W. Each record gives: D gene, V gene, clone size, J gene, CDR3 DNA, CDR3 protein. The D gene is left open where the match is weak. For some rows the clone size is stated as once, few or many, or as a class when expanded; others skip it.

>.|TRBV27|.|TRBJ2-2
TGTGCCAGCAGGTCGGTAGCCGGGGAGCTGTTTTTT
CASRSVAGELFF
>TRBD2|TRBV28|.|TRBJ2-3
TGTGCCAGCAGTCTAGCGGGAGAGGGGACAGATACGCAGTATTTT
CASSLAGEGTDTQYF
>TRBD2|TRBV7-8|.|TRBJ2-1
TGTGCCAGCAGCTTAAGCACTAGCGGAAATGAGCAGTTCTTC
CASSLSTSGNEQFF
>.|TRBV7-9|.|TRBJ2-7
TGTGCCAGCAGCCTAGGGCGGGAGCAGTACTTC
CASSLGREQYF
>.|TRBV4-2|.|TRBJ2-1
TGTGCCAGCAGCCCAACTAGCCGAGAGCAGTTCTTC
CASSPTSREQFF
>.|TRBV23-1|.|TRBJ1-2
TGCGCCAGCCCACACGGGAACTATGGCTACACCTTC
CASPHGNYGYTF
>.|TRBV15|.|TRBJ2-1
TGTGCCACCAGCAGAGCCTATGAGCAGTTCTTC
CATSRAYEQFF
>TRBD2|TRBV5-1|few|TRBJ2-7
TGCGCCAGCAGCTCGGGACTAGCGGGAGACTACGAGCAGTACTTC
CASSSGLAGDYEQYF
>.|TRBV2|.|TRBJ1-5
TGTGCCAGCAACCCTGGGGGAGGTCAGCCCCAGCATTTT
CASNPGGGQPQHF
>.|TRBV27|many|TRBJ2-5
TGTGCCAGCAGTTTCAGGGGAAACGGTCAAGAGACCCAGTACTTC
CASSFRGNGQETQYF
>.|TRBV6-9|.|TRBJ2-7
TGTGCCAGCAGTTCGAACAGACCTCTTGGGGAGCAGTACTTC
CASSSNRPLGEQYF
>.|TRBV7-9|.|TRBJ2-2
TGTGCCAGCAGCTCTCAGGGTTACACCGGGGAGCTGTTTTTT
CASSSQGYTGELFF
>TRBD1|TRBV2|.|TRBJ1-4
TGTGCCAGCAGTGCCGGCAGGGGGGCTAATGAAAAACTGTTTTTT
CASSAGRGANEKLFF
>.|TRBV7-2|.|TRBJ2-3
TGTGCCAGCAGCTTACAGGCTCCAGATACGCAGTATTTT
CASSLQAPDTQYF
>.|TRBV28|.|TRBJ2-3
TGTGCCAGCAGTGTTCCCGGGAGAGGGGCAGATACGCAGTATTTT
CASSVPGRGADTQYF
>.|TRBV11-2|.|TRBJ1-2
TGTGCCAGCAGCCAGGTCTACAGGGATCGCGGCGGCTACACCTTC
CASSQVYRDRGGYTF
>.|TRBV7-9|few|TRBJ1-1
TGTGCCAGCAGCTCAAATCAGGGGAGGGCTGCTTTCTTT
CASSSNQGRAAFF
>.|TRBV27|.|TRBJ1-6
TGTGCCAGCAGTCCAAGCCCAAATTCACCCCTCCACTTT
CASSPSPNSPLHF
>TRBD1|TRBV28|.|TRBJ2-7
TGTGCCAGCAGTTTTAGACCGGGACAGGGGTACGAGCAGTACTTC
CASSFRPGQGYEQYF
>TRBD1|TRBV10-3|.|TRBJ2-2
TGTGCCATCAGTCCGGACAGGGCGAGAAGGAACGGGGAGCTGTTTTTT
CAISPDRARRNGELFF
>.|TRBV28|.|TRBJ2-7
TGTGCCAGCACCCCGGGCACTAGGATCGAGCAGTACTTC
CASTPGTRIEQYF
>TRBD1|TRBV25-1|.|TRBJ1-2
TGTGCCAGCAGTGAATACGGCTCAGGGGGCGGCTATGGCTACACCTTC
CASSEYGSGGGYGYTF
>.|TRBV15|.|TRBJ1-2
TGTGCCACCAGCAGGACAGAGGATGGCTACACCTTC
CATSRTEDGYTF
>.|TRBV10-1|few|TRBJ1-2
TGCGCCAGCAGTGAGATGGGACAAACTTTTAACTATGGCTACACCTTC
CASSEMGQTFNYGYTF
>TRBD1|TRBV28|few|TRBJ2-3
TGTGCCAGCAGACCAACGACCGGGACAGGGAATGATCATGGGGCAGATACGCAGTATTTT
CASRPTTGTGNDHGADTQYF
>TRBD1|TRBV18|.|TRBJ1-2
TGTGCCAGCTCACCCGGGACAGCTCTTAACTATGGCTACACCTTC
CASSPGTALNYGYTF
>.|TRBV7-9|.|TRBJ2-7
TGTGCCAGCAGCCGCATCGGAGGGAACGAGCAGTACTTC
CASSRIGGNEQYF
>.|TRBV5-1|.|TRBJ2-1
TGCGCCAGCAGAACTCCGGGACAAAGCAATGAGCAGTTCTTC
CASRTPGQSNEQFF
>TRBD2|TRBV6-1|once|TRBJ2-1
TGTGCCAGCAGTGAGATACTAGCGGGAGGTTCCAATGAGCAGTTCTTC
CASSEILAGGSNEQFF
>TRBD2|TRBV11-2|once|TRBJ2-1
TGTGCCAGCAGCTTAGAGGGACTAGCGGGAGTCTATGAGCAGTTCTTC
CASSLEGLAGVYEQFF
>TRBD1|TRBV28|.|TRBJ1-1
TGTGCCAGCAGGCCCCGTGGGACAGGGAATTCTGAAGCTTTCTTT
CASRPRGTGNSEAFF
>.|TRBV11-2|.|TRBJ2-2
TGTGCCAGCAGCCGAGGGAGATCAAACACCGGGGAGCTGTTTTTT
CASSRGRSNTGELFF
>.|TRBV6-5|.|TRBJ2-5
TGTGCCAGCAGGGAAGGACAGCAAGAGACCCAGTACTTC
CASREGQQETQYF
>TRBD2|TRBV19|.|TRBJ2-1
TGTGCCAGTACCAGGGTAGCGGGACCTTACAATGAGCAGTTCTTC
CASTRVAGPYNEQFF
>TRBD2|TRBV5-1|.|TRBJ2-3
TGCGCCAGCAGCACCGGGACTAGCGCGGGAGATACGCAGTATTTT
CASSTGTSAGDTQYF
>.|TRBV21-1|.|TRBJ2-2
TGTGCCAGCAGCCTGGGACTAGCGGGCACCGGGGAGCTGTTTTTT
CASSLGLAGTGELFF
>.|TRBV23-1|.|TRBJ2-5
TGCGCCAGCAGTTTTACCGGGACAACCGAAGAGACCCAGTACTTC
CASSFTGTTEETQYF
>TRBD1|TRBV6-1|.|TRBJ1-2
TGTGCCAGCAAAGCCGGACAGGAGTTGGTTGGCTACACCTTC
CASKAGQELVGYTF
>.|TRBV30|.|TRBJ1-1
TGTGCCTGGAGTGGCCCGCGGGGCACTGAAGCTTTCTTT
CAWSGPRGTEAFF
>TRBD1|TRBV7-2|few|TRBJ1-2
TGTGCCAGCAGTTTCTCAGGGGGCGGCTATGGCTACACCTTC
CASSFSGGGYGYTF
>.|TRBV21-1|.|TRBJ2-2
TGTGCCAGCAGCAGGGGGGCCGGGGAGCTGTTTTTT
CASSRGAGELFF
>.|TRBV7-9|.|TRBJ1-1
TGTGCCAGCGGCCCGGACAGCACGGGGACTGAAGCTTTCTTT
CASGPDSTGTEAFF